This TCR beta chain stems from a study of cytotoxic CD8 clonotypes in ibrutinib-treated CLL. The study's findings and limits: Clonality went up at the time of ibrutinib response, stayed stable in sustained remission, and later dropped back toward its baseline level at progression.

Regarding this clone: Its antigen is currently unknown.

Losses at the gene ends were 4 bases for V and 2 bases for J; bases not matched to a gene: 5. This CDR3 is built from 15 residues. From germline, CDR1 is SGHDT and CDR2 YYEEEE. The table came from immunoSEQ multiplex PCR; TCRdb's copy has only in-frame clones and leaves some out. This table has about 50,000 clones, about 57% appearing once. This chain joins TRBV5-6 and TRBJ2-7, with 11 bases identical to TRBD1. The receptor was isolated from a human donor with chronic lymphocytic leukemia. Sequencing was performed on PBMCs, taken after 24 months of ibrutinib treatment. The CDR3 coding sequence is TGTGCCAGCAGCCTCTGGACAGGGGGCCCCTACGAGCAGTACTTC. This encodes CASSLWTGGPYEQYF.